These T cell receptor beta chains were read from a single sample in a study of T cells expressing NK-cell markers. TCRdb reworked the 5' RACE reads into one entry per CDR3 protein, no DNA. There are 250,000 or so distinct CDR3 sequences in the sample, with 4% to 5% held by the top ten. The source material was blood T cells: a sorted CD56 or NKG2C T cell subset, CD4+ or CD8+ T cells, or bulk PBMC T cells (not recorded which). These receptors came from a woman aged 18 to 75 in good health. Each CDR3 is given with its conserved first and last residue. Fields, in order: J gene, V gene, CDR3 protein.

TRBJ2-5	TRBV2	CASTAGTTQETQYF
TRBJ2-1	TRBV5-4	CASRDARYNEQFF
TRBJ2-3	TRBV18	CASSQTGSTDTQYF
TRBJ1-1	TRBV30	CAWSSGGGTEAFF
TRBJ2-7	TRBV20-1	CSAKLGQGGRYEQYF
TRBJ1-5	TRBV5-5	CASSLAGPGHVDQPQHF
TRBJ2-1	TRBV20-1	CSARDFRQGDVNEQFF
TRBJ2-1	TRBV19	CASSITQASWGNEQFF
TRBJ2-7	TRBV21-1	CASSKGGDSNSYEQYF
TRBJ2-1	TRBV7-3	CASSLGTGEFNEQFF
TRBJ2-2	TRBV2	CASSRQESGELFF
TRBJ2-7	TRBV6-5	CASSSLAGIYEQYF
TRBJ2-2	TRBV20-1	CSARLAGGPTGELFF
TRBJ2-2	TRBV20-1	CSAIWVNTGELFF
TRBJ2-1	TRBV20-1	CSAGASGRQEQFF
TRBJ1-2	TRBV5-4	CASSLARAGGYTF
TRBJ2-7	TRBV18	CASSPLGTLSYEQYF
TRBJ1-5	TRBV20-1	CSAWTGNQPQHF